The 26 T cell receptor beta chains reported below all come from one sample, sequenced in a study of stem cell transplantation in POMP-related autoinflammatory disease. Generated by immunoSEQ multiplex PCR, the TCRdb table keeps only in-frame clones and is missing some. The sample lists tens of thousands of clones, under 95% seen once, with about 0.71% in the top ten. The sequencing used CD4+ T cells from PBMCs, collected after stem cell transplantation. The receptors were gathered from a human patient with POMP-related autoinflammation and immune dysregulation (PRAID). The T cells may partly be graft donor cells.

CDR3 in DNA: TGTGCCAGCAGCACTCACAATGAGCAGTTCTTC. This codes for CASSTHNEQFF. V and J are TRBV14 and TRBJ2-1; no reliable D call. Germline CDR1 SGHDN, CDR2 FVKESK. The CDR3 has 11 amino acids. Trimming pared 5 bases from V and 5 bases from J, leaving 4 bases between. The whole variable domain, filled in from reference TRBV14 and TRBJ2-1, reads EAGVTQFPSHSVIEKGQTVTLRCDPISGHDNLYWYRRVMGKEIKFLLHFVKESKQDESGMPNNRFLAERTGGTYSTLKVQPAELEDSGVYFCASSTHNEQFFGPGTRLTVL.

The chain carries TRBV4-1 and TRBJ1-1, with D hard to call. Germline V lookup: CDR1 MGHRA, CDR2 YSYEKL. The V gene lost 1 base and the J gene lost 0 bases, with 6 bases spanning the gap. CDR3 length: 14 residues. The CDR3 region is CASSQAVVNTEAFF. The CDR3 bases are TGCGCCAGCAGCCAAGCGGTAGTGAACACTGAAGCTTTCTTT.

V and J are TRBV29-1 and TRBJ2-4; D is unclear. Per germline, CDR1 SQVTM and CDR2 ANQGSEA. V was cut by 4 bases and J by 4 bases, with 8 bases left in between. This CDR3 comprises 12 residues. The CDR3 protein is CSVGEGKNIQYF. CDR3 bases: TGCAGCGTTGGTGAAGGGAAAAACATTCAGTACTTC.

The CDR3: CASRWLAGPINEQFF. The CDR3 DNA follows: TGTGCCAGCAGATGGCTAGCGGGGCCAATTAATGAGCAGTTCTTC. The gene calls are TRBV6-5 and TRBJ2-1; TRBD2 agrees at 9 bases. Trimming at V came to 6 bases and at J to 7 bases, leaving 10 bases not matched to a gene. Germline V gene sequence: CDR1 MNHEY, CDR2 SVGAGI. The CDR3 loop spans 15 amino acids.

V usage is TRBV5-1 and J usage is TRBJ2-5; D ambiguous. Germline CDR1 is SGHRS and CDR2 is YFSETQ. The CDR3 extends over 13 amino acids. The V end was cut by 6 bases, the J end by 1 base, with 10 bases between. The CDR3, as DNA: TGCGCCAGCAATGGGCAAGGCCAAGAGACCCAGTACTTC. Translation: CASNGQGQETQYF.

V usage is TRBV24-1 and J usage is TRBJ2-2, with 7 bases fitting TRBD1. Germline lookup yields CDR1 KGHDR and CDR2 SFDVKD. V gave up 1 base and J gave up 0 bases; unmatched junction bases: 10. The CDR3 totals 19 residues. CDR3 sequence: CATSDLGGGSGTNTGELFF. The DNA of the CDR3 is TGTGCCACCAGTGATTTAGGGGGCGGGTCGGGGACGAACACCGGGGAGCTGTTTTTT.

CDR3 residues: CASSLAGGPLGFF. As DNA, the CDR3 is TGTGCCAGCAGCTTAGCTGGGGGGCCCCTCGGGTTCTTC. The rearrangement uses TRBV7-2 and TRBJ2-1, with D possibly being TRBD1 or TRBD2 (6 bases each). The CDR3 runs to 13 residues. The V and J ends lost 0 bases and 15 bases respectively, with 15 bases between them. From germline, CDR1 is SGHTA and CDR2 FQGNSA.

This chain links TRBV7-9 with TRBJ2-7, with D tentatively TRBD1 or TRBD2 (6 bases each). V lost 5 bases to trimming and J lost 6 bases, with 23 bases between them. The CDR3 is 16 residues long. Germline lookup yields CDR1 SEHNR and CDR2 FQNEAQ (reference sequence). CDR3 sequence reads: CASSASSRGGTREQYF. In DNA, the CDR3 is TGTGCCAGCAGCGCATCTTCCAGGGGAGGAACACGCGAGCAGTACTTC.

The CDR3 coding sequence is TGTGCCAGCAGTTACTCGAGGCGCAGGGGGCGAGAGACCCAGTACTTC. This translates into CASSYSRRRGRETQYF. The genes are TRBV6-5 and TRBJ2-5; 8 nucleotides match TRBD1. V dropped 0 bases and J dropped 4; count of bases not matched to a gene: 7. The CDR3 is 16 residues long. The germline V gene has CDR1 MNHEY and CDR2 SVGAGI.

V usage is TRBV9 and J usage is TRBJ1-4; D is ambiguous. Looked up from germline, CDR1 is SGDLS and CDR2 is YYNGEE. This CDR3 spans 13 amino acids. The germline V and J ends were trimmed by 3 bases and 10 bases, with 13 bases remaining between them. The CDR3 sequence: CASSGEAYGKLFF. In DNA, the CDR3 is TGTGCCAGCAGCGGAGAGGCGTATGGAAAACTGTTTTTT.

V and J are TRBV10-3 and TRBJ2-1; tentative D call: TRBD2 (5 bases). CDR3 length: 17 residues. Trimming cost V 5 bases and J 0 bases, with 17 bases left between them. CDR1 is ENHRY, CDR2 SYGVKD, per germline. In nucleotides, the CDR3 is TGTGCCATCAGTTCGGACCCCGGCGCGGGCTCCTACAATGAGCAGTTCTTC. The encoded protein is CAISSDPGAGSYNEQFF.

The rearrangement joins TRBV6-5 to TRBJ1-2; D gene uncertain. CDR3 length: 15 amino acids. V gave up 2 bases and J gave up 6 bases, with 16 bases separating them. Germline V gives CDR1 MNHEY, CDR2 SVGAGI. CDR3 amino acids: CASSYRIPRLDGYTF. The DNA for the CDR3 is TGTGCCAGCAGTTACAGAATACCCCGTCTTGATGGCTACACCTTC.

CDR3 in DNA: TGTGCCAGCAGCTTGCTTGGACAAAGGGACAACGAGCAGTACGTC. The encoded protein is CASSLLGQRDNEQYV. This chain joins TRBV5-6 and TRBJ2-7, with a weak D call TRBD1 (6 bases). This CDR3 spans 15 amino acids. Germline V CDR1 and CDR2: SGHDT, YYEEEE. V was clipped by 1 base and J by 5 bases, with 16 bases between them.

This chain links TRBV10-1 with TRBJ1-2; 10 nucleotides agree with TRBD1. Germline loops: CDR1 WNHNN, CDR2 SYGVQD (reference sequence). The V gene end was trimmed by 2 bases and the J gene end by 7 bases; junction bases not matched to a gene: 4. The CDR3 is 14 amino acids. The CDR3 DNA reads TGCGCCAGCAGTGAGGACAGGGGGCTTCGTGGCTACACCTTC. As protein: CASSEDRGLRGYTF.

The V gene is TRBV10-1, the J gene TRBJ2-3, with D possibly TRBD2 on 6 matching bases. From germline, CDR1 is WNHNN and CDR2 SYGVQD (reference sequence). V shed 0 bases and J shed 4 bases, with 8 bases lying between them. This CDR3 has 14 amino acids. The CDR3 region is CASSESLAADTQYF. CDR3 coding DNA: TGCGCCAGCAGTGAGTCGTTAGCGGCAGATACGCAGTATTTT.

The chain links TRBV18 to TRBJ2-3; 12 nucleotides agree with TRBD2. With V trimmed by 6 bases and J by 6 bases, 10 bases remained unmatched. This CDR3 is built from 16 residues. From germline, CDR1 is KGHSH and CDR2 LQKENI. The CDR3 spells CASSRRTSGAWDTQYF. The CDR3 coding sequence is TGTGCCAGCTCCCGTCGGACTAGCGGGGCCTGGGATACGCAGTATTTT.

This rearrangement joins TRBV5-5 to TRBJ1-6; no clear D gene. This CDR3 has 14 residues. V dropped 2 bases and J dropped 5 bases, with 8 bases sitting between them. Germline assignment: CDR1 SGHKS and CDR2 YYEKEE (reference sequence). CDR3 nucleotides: TGTGCCAGCAGCTTCTCTGAGCATAATTCACCCCTCCACTTT. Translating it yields CASSFSEHNSPLHF.

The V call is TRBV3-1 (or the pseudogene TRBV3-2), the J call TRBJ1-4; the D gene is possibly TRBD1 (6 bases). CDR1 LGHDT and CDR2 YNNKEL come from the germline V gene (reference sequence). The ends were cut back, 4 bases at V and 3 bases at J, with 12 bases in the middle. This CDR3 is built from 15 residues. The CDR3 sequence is CASSLRGWANEKLFF. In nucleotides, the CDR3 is TGTGCCAGCAGCCTCAGGGGATGGGCTAATGAAAAACTGTTTTTT.

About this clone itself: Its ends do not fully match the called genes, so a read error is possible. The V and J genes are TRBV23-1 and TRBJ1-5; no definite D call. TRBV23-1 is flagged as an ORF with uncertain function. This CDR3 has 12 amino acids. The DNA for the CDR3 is TGCGCCAGCAGTCAATCGTGGCAGCGCCAGCATTTT. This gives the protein CASSQSWQRQHF.

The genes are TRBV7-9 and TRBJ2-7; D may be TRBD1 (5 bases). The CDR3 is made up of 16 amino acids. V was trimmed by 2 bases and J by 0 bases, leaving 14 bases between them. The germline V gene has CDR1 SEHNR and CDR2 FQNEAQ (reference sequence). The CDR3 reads CASSLLAGNYSYEQYF. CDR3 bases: TGTGCCAGCAGCTTACTTGCAGGGAACTACTCCTACGAGCAGTACTTC.

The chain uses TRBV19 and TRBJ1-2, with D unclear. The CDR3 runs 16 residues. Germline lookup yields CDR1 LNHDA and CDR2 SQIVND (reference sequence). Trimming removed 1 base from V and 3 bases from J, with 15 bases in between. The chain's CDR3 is CASSIAAGRTHYGYTF. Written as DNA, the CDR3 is TGTGCCAGTAGTATAGCCGCCGGACGGACCCACTATGGCTACACCTTC.

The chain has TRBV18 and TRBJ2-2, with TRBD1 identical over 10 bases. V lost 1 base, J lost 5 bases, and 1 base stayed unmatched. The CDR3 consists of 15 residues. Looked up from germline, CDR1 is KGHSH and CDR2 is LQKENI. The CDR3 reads CASSPLGQGTGELFF. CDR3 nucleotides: TGTGCCAGCTCACCACTGGGACAGGGGACCGGGGAGCTGTTTTTT.

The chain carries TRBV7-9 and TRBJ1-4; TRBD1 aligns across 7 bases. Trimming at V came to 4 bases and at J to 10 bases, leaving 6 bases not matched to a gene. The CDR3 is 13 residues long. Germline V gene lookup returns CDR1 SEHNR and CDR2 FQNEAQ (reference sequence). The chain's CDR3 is CASSSTGFGKLFF. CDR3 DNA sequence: TGTGCCAGCAGCTCGACAGGGTTCGGAAAACTGTTTTTT.

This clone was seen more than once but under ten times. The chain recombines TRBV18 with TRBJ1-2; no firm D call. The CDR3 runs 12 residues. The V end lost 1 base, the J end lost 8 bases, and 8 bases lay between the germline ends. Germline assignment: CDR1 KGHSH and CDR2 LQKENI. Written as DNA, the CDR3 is TGTGCCAGCTCACCACGTCGGAGCGGCTACACCTTC. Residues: CASSPRRSGYTF.

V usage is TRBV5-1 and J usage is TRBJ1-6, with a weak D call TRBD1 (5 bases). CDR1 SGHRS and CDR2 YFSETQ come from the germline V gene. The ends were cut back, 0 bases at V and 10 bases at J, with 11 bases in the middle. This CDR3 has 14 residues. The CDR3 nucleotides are TGCGCCAGCAGCTTGGGACAGCGGGGGTCACCCCTCCACTTT. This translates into CASSLGQRGSPLHF.

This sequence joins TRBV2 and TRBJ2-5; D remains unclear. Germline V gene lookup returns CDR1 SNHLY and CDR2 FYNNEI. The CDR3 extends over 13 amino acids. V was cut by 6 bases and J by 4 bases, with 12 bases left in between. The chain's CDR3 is CASRADGVETQYF. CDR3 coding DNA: TGTGCCAGCAGGGCGGACGGCGTAGAGACCCAGTACTTC.